This T cell receptor beta chain was sequenced during a study of shared clonotypes between healthy human individuals (dated by TCRdb to 2018 to 2021). Turning to the overall study: Three men and a couple of women, aged 18 to 49 years, made up the cohort. Leukapheresis yielded between about 0.94 and 9.5 billion PBMCs per donor. For each donor, CD4 naive and CD4 memory were each run on three plates, CD8 naive on two plates, and CD8 memory on one plate. Libraries were prepared and TCR repertoires were sequenced by different laboratories using diverse techniques, in order to increase sequencing depth and limit assay-specific biases. The study deeply sequenced blood TCR repertoires of five healthy adults to estimate repertoire size and the extent of clonotype sharing between individuals. What the research found in general, with its limitations: Even with the large sequencing depth, rarefaction of the sorted-subset datasets indicated that sequencing was incomplete. Sampling was restricted to blood, and TCR repertoires in tissues likely differ from the TCR repertoires found in blood. Pairwise subsampling indicated that sequencing depth was expected to affect the degree of clonotype sharing among donors. Naive subsets generally had larger estimated clonotype richness than memory subsets. Sharing across a handful of donors was observed for around 5% of naive CD4, 3% to 4% of naive CD8, around 2.5% of memory CD4, and about 0.4% of memory CD8 clonotypes. Clonotypes shared by all four sorted-subset donors showed higher generation probabilities than non-shared clonotypes. Because the study included only a small number of donors, the genetic and exposure-history diversity represented was limited.

Turning to this clone: Its antigen specificity is not known. No base quality values were provided; no much bigger clone lies one nucleotide off.

Healthy HIV-negative adults with no recently reported acute infections or vaccinations were included as donors. Every donor was a Caucasian adult residing in Nashville, Tennessee, USA. CD4+ T cells were enriched through magnetic negative selection, after which naive cells were positively selected on CD45RA and the remaining negative fraction served as the memory subset. After blood collection by leukapheresis, PBMCs were isolated using Ficoll-Histopaque density gradient centrifugation and then cryopreserved in the vapor phase of liquid nitrogen. Purity and quantity of every magnetically sorted T cell population were checked by analytical flow cytometry. Genomic DNA was isolated from each sorted fraction and quantified by UV absorbance on a Nanodrop 2000c. TCR CDR3 regions were amplified from genomic DNA by multiplex PCR using the deep immunoSEQ assay. Genomic DNA extracted from each cell subset was distributed evenly over all wells of several immunoSEQ 96-well plates, and each plate served as one replicate. For sorted subsets, each replicate PCR was loaded with 200 ng genomic DNA, equivalent to about 30,000 T cell genomes. Purified libraries were measured with a Qubit 3.0 fluorometer, size-checked on a Bioanalyzer 2100, and measured again with the KAPA Library Quantification kit. Each immunoSEQ 96-well plate was sequenced on its own single-read 150-cycle Illumina NextSeq 550 flow cell. For the original study's pipeline: Because the immunoSEQ output held only junctional sequences and lacked quality scores, the filtering could not match the filtering applied to full-length reads. To assign V/J genes and CDR3, sequences were annotated using PyIR, a Python wrapper for IgBLAST v1.9, with IMGT germline references. Reads with weak V/J assignments (E-value above 1e-6), missing CDR3, stop codons, out-of-frame junctions, or ambiguous translated residues were removed. A V3J clonotype was defined by an identical inferred V gene, J gene, and CDR3 amino acid sequence. Percentage overlap between repertoires was computed as shared unique clonotypes divided by the size of the smaller repertoire. Richness of each repertoire was evaluated using RTK rarefaction, the Chao1 estimator, and Recon v2.1 estimates of unobserved clonotypes. OLGA was used to compute generation probabilities for all TCRbeta clonotypes that the gDNA method yielded from a few donors. In TCRdb, the immuneACCESS table is reduced to in-frame sequences with V and J assigned. These tables do not hold every clone; where another copy was compared, an unresolved V gene accounts for under half, and the others remain unexplained. Clone size and V and J calls were adopted from that table, with D and trimming inferred from the DNA. The sample table records 950,000 to 1,100,000 clones; about 80% of these occur just once. The ten largest clones represent 0.55% to 0.7% of the sample.

Inclusive of the bounding cysteine and phenylalanine, the CDR3 is 16 residues long. Only CDR3 DNA remains: 48 bases, in frame from the first base. From a lookup of the germline V gene (reference sequence), CDR1 and CDR2 are MNHNY and SVGAGI. V loses 6 bases, J loses 2 bases, and the germline ends lie 16 bases apart. The TCR was taken from a man younger than 35 in good health. Some clones in this sample may be carry-over from other donors' samples. Recombination linked TRBV6-6 to TRBJ2-2; a tentative D match to TRBD2 spans 5 bases. Sample: memory CD4+ T cells from PBMCs. The cell subset or site label here, explained by the study, means: CD45RA-negative fraction. The sequenced DNA: TGTGCCAGCAGCTTCTCGGGATTTACTAACACCGGGGAGCTGTTTTTT. It codes for CASSFSGFTNTGELFF.